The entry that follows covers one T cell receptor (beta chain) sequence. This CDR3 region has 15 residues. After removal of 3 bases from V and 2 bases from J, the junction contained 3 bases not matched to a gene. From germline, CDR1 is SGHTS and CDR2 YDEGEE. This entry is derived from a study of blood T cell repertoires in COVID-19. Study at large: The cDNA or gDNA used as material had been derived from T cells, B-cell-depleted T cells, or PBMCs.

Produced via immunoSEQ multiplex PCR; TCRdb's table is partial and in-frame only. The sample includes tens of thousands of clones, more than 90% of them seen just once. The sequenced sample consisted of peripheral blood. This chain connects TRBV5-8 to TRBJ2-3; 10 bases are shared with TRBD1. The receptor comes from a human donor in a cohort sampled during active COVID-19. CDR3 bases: TGTGCCAGCAGCTCCGGGACAGGGGCCACAGATACGCAGTATTTT. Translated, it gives CASSSGTGATDTQYF. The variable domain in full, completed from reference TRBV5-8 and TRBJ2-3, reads EAGVTQSPTHLIKTRGQQATLRCSPISGHTSVYWYQQALGLGLQFLLWYDEGEERNRGNFPPRFSGRQFPNYSSELNVNALELEDSALYLCASSSGTGATDTQYFGPGTRLTVL.